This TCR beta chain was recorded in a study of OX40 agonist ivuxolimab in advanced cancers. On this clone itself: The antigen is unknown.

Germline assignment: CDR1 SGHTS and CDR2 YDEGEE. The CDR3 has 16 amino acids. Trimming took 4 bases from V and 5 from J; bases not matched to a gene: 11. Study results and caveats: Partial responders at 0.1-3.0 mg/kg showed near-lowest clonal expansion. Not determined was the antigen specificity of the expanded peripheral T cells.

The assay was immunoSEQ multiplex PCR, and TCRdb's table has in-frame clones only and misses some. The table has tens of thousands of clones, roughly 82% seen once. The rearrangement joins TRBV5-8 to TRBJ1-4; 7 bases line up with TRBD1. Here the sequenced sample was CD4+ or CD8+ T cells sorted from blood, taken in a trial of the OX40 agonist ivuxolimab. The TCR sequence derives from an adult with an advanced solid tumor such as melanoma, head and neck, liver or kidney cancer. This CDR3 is CASSPGGTALNEKLFF. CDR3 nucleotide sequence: TGTGCCAGCAGCCCGGGCGGGACAGCTCTAAATGAAAAACTGTTTTTT.